This TCR beta chain was identified in a study of regulatory T cells in long-lasting Graves disease. At the level of the study: Persistent Graves' disease meant over 5 years of antithyroid drugs with positive TSH receptor antibodies.

The time point was: persistent/refractory GD, antithyroid drugs over 5 years with positive TRAb. The authors made the TCR library using RNA they extracted from PBMCs. Patients with Graves' disease were diagnosed by American Thyroid Association guidelines. This clonotype was picked up many times. What it binds is not known. Whole-study findings and limits: Newly diagnosed disease favored TRBV20-1 and TRBJ2-1 over persistent disease.

V lost 3 bases to trimming and J lost 6 bases, with 11 bases between them. Germline CDR1 MDHEN, CDR2 SYDVKM. The CDR3 consists of 13 residues. Arm-PCR with iRepertoire HTBI primers amplified the CDR3 regions for these TCR beta libraries. Each CDR3 protein gets one entry after TCRdb re-called the multiplex PCR reads with MiXCR. The sample shows about 310,000 distinct CDR3 sequences, 22% of them seen only once. Specimen: peripheral blood mononuclear cells (PBMCs), collected when the disease was refractory, from a patient treated with antithyroid drugs. The origin of this receptor is a female donor with Graves disease. The chain combines TRBV28 with TRBJ2-5; D not resolved. As DNA, the CDR3 is TGTGCCAGCAGTTTGAGGACCCTGCAGACCCAGTACTTC. Its translation: CASSLRTLQTQYF. The full variable domain, in which reference TRBV28 and TRBJ2-5 provide the parts outside the CDR3, is DVKVTQSSRYLVKRTGEKVFLECVQDMDHENMFWYRQDPGLGLRLIYFSYDVKMKEKGDIPEGYSVSREKKERFSLILESASTNQTSMYLCASSLRTLQTQYFGPGTRLLVL.